These 10 T cell receptor beta chains came from one sample sequenced in a study of OX40 agonist ivuxolimab in advanced cancers. Clones were sequenced by immunoSEQ multiplex PCR, and TCRdb holds only the in-frame ones, with some missing. The table has about 67,000 clones, 80% seen once; the top ten hold around 8%. Sequences were derived from CD4+ or CD8+ T cells sorted from blood, sampled in a trial of the OX40 agonist ivuxolimab. All receptors come from an adult with an advanced solid tumor such as melanoma, head and neck, liver or kidney cancer.

The rearrangement joins TRBV5-1 to TRBJ2-6; TRBD1 agrees at 7 bases. With V trimmed by 4 bases and J by 4 bases, 8 bases remained unmatched. Looked up from germline, CDR1 is SGHRS and CDR2 is YFSETQ. The CDR3 runs 16 residues. The CDR3: CASSEQGPQGANVLTF. CDR3 sequence (DNA): TGCGCCAGCAGCGAACAGGGGCCCCAAGGGGCCAACGTCCTGACTTTC.

V gene TRBV5-5 combines with J gene TRBJ2-5; D is perhaps TRBD2 (5 bases). The CDR3 covers 13 residues. V lost 0 bases, J lost 5 bases, and 8 bases lay in between. Per germline, CDR1 SGHKS and CDR2 YYEKEE (reference sequence). The DNA of the CDR3 is TGTGCCAGCAGCTTGGCTCCGGGGGAGACCCAGTACTTC. Translating gives CASSLAPGETQYF.

In this sample, this clone turned up once. In DNA, the CDR3 is TGTGCCAGCAGGGTACTACAGGGAGATACGCAGTATTTT. This sequence encodes CASRVLQGDTQYF. The rearrangement joins TRBV2 to TRBJ2-3; the D gene is possibly TRBD1 (6 bases). V was clipped by 6 bases and J by 5 bases, with 12 bases between them. The germline gives CDR1 SNHLY, CDR2 FYNNEI. This CDR3 is built from 13 residues.

The chain employs TRBV7-2 and TRBJ1-2; TRBD1 agrees at 9 bases. This CDR3 contains 14 residues. Trimming removed 5 bases from V and 4 bases from J; junction bases left unmatched: 5. CDR1 SGHTA and CDR2 FQGNSA come from the germline V gene. For the CDR3, the DNA is TGTGCCAGCAGCCTAAGGGGACAGGGCTATGGCTACACCTTC. This encodes CASSLRGQGYGYTF. The entire variable domain, with the rest obtained from reference TRBV7-2 and TRBJ1-2, is as follows: GAGVSQSPSNKVTEKGKDVELRCDPISGHTALYWYRQSLGQGLEFLIYFQGNSAPDKSGLPSDRFSAERTGGSVSTLTIQRTQQEDSAVYLCASSLRGQGYGYTFGSGTRLTVV.

The chain couples TRBV7-7 to TRBJ2-7, with 9 bases fitting TRBD1. V trimming: 5 bases; J trimming: 13 bases; junction bases outside the gene matches: 21. Germline CDR1 SSHAT, CDR2 FNYEAQ (reference sequence). The CDR3 extends over 16 amino acids. DNA of the CDR3: TGTGCCAGCAGCATATATATATGGGAATCGGACAGGGGACCTTACTTC. Translation gives CASSIYIWESDRGPYF.

The chain uses TRBV6-6 and TRBJ2-5; D is unresolved. This CDR3 has 12 residues. CDR1 MNHNY and CDR2 SVGAGI come from the germline V gene (reference sequence). Deletions cut 6 bases from V and 9 bases from J, with 14 bases between. The DNA of the CDR3 is TGTGCCAGCAGACATCTACTCGGTGCCCAGTACTTC. It codes for CASRHLLGAQYF.

This rearrangement joins TRBV5-1 to TRBJ1-1; D gene ambiguous. The ends were cut back, 0 bases at V and 6 bases at J, with 9 bases in the middle. The CDR3 contains 13 residues. Germline values: CDR1 SGHRS, CDR2 YFSETQ. CDR3 DNA sequence: TGCGCCAGCAGCTTGGACGGACGACCTGAAGCTTTCTTT. The encoded protein is CASSLDGRPEAFF. The full variable domain, in which reference TRBV5-1 and TRBJ1-1 provide the parts outside the CDR3, is KAGVTQTPRYLIKTRGQQVTLSCSPISGHRSVSWYQQTPGQGLQFLFEYFSETQRNKGNFPGRFSGRQFSNSRSEMNVSTLELGDSALYLCASSLDGRPEAFFGQGTRLTVV.

V gene TRBV27 combines with J gene TRBJ2-1; D is possibly TRBD2 (6 bases). The V and J ends lost 3 bases and 4 bases respectively, with 13 bases between them. This CDR3 has 15 amino acids. From germline, CDR1 is MNHEY and CDR2 SMNVEV (reference sequence). CDR3 loop: CASSFRPGLYNEQFF. Here the CDR3 DNA reads TGTGCCAGCAGTTTTCGTCCGGGACTGTACAATGAGCAGTTCTTC.

V usage is TRBV7-2 and J usage is TRBJ2-1; 11 positions agree with TRBD2. V lost 5 bases, J lost 5 bases, and 5 bases stayed unmatched. The CDR3 sequence is 15 residues long. The V gene's germline CDR1 is SGHTA and CDR2 FQGNSA. Here the CDR3 reads CASSARLAGNNEQFF. DNA for the CDR3: TGTGCCAGCAGCGCCCGACTAGCGGGGAACAATGAGCAGTTCTTC.

The J gene is TRBJ1-1, the V gene TRBV5-4, with TRBD1 matching over 8 bases. Losses at the gene ends were 3 bases for V and 6 bases for J; bases not matched to a gene: 7. Per germline, CDR1 SGHNT and CDR2 YYREEE (reference sequence). CDR3 length: 14 residues. The CDR3 loop is CASSSRGRRPEAFF. The CDR3 nucleotides are TGTGCCAGCAGCTCCAGGGGGCGGCGGCCTGAAGCTTTCTTT.